This T cell receptor beta chain was profiled in a study of cytomegalovirus exposure and HLA in healthy donors. General study points: One variant, a missense change in DCLRE1C, was linked in a later analysis to TCR beta V- and J-gene trimming. Productive status was seen about 87% or about 30% of the time for most TCR beta V segments in an earlier analysis.

PCR employed 60 Vbeta and 13 Jbeta primers. Sequenced by immunoSEQ multiplex PCR; TCRdb stores in-frame clones only, minus some. The sample lists 100,000 or so clones, approximately 60% seen once, with 4.5% to 5.5% in the top ten. This clone has only a few counts. Its matching antigen is unknown. CDR3 length: 13 amino acids. Germline V gene data show CDR1 as SQVTM and CDR2 as ANQGSEA. V lost 7 bases to trimming and J lost 4 bases; unmatched junction nucleotides: 9. The chain uses TRBV29-1 and TRBJ1-2, with 7 bases identical to TRBD1. The receptor was isolated from a woman under 40 in good health and CMV-seropositive. Sequencing input: PBMCs. The CDR3 sequence is CSAGDSMFYGYTF. CDR3 nucleotides: TGCAGCGCAGGGGACAGTATGTTCTATGGCTACACCTTC.